This TCR beta chain was documented in a study of T cell responses to AZD1222 COVID-19 vaccine. The V end was cut by 6 bases, the J end by 1 base, with 12 bases between. Germline lookup yields CDR1 SNHLY and CDR2 FYNNEI. The CDR3 is 14 residues long. Sequencing used immunoSEQ multiplex PCR; TCRdb keeps in-frame clones, though not all of them. The sample carries 140,000 to 150,000 clones, approximately 91% recorded once. V gene TRBV2 combines with J gene TRBJ1-1; D gene uncertain. The sequenced sample was peripheral blood, obtained 28 days after the second AZD1222 dose. This receptor was taken from an adult who received the AZD1222 COVID-19 vaccine. For the CDR3, the DNA is TGTGCCAGCAGCCTCAGGAACGCGAACACTGAAGCTTTCTTT. Protein product: CASSLRNANTEAFF. Full variable domain (missing parts from reference TRBV2 and TRBJ1-1): EPEVTQTPSHQVTQMGQEVILRCVPISNHLYFYWYRQILGQKVEFLVSFYNNEISEKSEIFDDQFSVERPDGSNFTLKIRSTKLEDSAMYFCASSLRNANTEAFFGQGTRLTVV.